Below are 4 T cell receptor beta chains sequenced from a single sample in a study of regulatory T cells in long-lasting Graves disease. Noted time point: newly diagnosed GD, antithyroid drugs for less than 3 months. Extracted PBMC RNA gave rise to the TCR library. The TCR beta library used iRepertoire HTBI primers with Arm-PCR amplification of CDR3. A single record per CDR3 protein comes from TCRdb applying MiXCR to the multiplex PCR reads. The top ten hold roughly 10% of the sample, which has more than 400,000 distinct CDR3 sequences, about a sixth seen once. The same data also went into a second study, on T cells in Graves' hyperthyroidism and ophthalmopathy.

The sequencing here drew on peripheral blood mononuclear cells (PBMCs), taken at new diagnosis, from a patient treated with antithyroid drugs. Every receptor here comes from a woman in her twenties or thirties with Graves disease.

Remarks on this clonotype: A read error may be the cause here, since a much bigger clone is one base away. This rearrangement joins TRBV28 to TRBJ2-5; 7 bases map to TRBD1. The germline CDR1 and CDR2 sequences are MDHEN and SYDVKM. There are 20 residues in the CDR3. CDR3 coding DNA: TGTGCCAGCAGTTTAGACAGGGAGCTGGGTCAATACCGACCAAGAGAGACCCAGCACTTC. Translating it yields CASSLDRELGQYRPRETQHF.

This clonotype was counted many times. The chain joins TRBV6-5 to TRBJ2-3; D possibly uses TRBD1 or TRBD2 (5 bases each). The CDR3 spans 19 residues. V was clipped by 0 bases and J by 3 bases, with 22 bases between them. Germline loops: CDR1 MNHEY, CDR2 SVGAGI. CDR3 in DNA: TGTGCCAGCAGTTACTCGAACAGGAACACGGGGTCTCTTACAGATACGCAGTATTTT. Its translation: CASSYSNRNTGSLTDTQYF.

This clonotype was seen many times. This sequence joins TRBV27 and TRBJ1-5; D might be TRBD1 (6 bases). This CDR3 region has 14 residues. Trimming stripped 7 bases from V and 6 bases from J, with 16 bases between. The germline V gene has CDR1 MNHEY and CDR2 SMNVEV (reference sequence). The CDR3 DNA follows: TGTGCCAGCAATCTGGGGGGGGCTGGTCAGCCCCAGCATTTT. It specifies CASNLGGAGQPQHF.

The CDR3 DNA reads as TGTGCCAGCAGCTCAACAGGAGCCCCTGAAGCTTTCTTT. Translated: CASSSTGAPEAFF. The V call is TRBV12-3 or TRBV12-4, the J call TRBJ1-1; D possibly corresponds to TRBD1 (5 bases). Between the trimmed V and J ends, which lost 6 bases and 6 bases, there was a span of 14 bases. The CDR3 is 13 amino acids.